This TCR beta chain derives from a study of STAT5B mutations in CD4+ large granular lymphocyte leukemia. Profiling relied on immunoSEQ multiplex PCR, and the TCRdb table lists in-frame clones only, not all of them. In the table there are over 8,000 clones, about four fifths of which are singletons. Germline V gene lookup returns CDR1 SGHDT and CDR2 YYEEEE. V was pared by 5 bases and J by 3 bases, with 20 bases between. The CDR3 loop spans 16 amino acids. This sequence was found in a man between 60 and 70 years old with CD4+ T-cell large granular lymphocyte leukemia. This sequence joins TRBV5-6 and TRBJ1-2, with TRBD1 as a possible D gene (6 bases). The specimen sequenced was PBMCs. The CDR3 loop is CASRPEDSPLDYGYTF. CDR3 nucleotide sequence: TGTGCCAGCAGACCTGAGGACAGCCCGCTAGACTATGGCTACACCTTC.